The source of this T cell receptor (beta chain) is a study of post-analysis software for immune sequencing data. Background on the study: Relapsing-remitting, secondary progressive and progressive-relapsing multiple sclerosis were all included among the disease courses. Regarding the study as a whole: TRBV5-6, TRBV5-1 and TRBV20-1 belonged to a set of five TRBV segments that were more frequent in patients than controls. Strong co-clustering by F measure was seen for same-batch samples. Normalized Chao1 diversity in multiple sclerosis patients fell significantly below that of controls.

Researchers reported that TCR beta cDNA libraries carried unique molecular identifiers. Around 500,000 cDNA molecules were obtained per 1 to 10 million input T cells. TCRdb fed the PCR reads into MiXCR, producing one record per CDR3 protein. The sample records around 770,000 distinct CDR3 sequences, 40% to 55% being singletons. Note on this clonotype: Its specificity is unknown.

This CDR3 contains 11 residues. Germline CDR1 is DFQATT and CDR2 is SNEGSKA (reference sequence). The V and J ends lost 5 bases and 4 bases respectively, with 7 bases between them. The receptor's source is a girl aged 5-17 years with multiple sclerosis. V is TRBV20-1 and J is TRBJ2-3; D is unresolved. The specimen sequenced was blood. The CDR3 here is CSALTADTQYF. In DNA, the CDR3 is TGCAGTGCTCTGACTGCAGATACGCAGTATTTT.